The entry below describes one TCR beta chain. This entry comes from a study of control samples from healthy donors and cancer patients. The data were produced by immunoSEQ multiplex PCR, yet TCRdb's version contains in-frame clones alone and is incomplete. The sample records under 130,000 clones, around 82% being singletons. Germline CDR1 is SGHRS and CDR2 is YFSETQ. Trimming took off 4 bases at V and 5 bases at J, with 16 bases between the two ends. This CDR3 is 16 amino acids long. The V call is TRBV5-1, the J call TRBJ1-6; D is unresolved. Sequenced material: blood. The TCR comes from a woman aged 45-60 years in good health. CDR3 residues: CASSPSEMGNNSPLHF. CDR3 DNA: TGCGCCAGCAGCCCTTCAGAGATGGGGAATAATTCACCCCTCCACTTT.